This T cell receptor beta chain was identified in a study of blood T cell repertoires in COVID-19. Study in general: The United States, Italy and Spain provided the acute and convalescent COVID-19 samples. PBMCs, B-cell-depleted T cells, or T cells were the source of the cDNA or gDNA that made up the material.

In the source study's methods: Reference gene primer amplification gave estimated nucleated cell counts. TCRdb's copy holds only in-frame clones and misses some; the assay was immunoSEQ multiplex PCR. V, J and clone size are those of that table, while D and trimming were read from the DNA. The sample records approximately 240,000 clones, 86% being singletons. In germline, CDR1 is SGHVS, CDR2 FQNEAQ. The CDR3 has 13 residues. V lost 3 bases and J lost 9, with 14 bases in between. The clonotype originates from a woman in her thirties who had recovered from COVID-19. This chain joins TRBV7-8 and TRBJ2-5, with D uncertain. Sequencing was carried out using peripheral blood. In nucleotides, the CDR3 is TGTGCCAGCAGCTTGGAGACGGCATCGGCCCAGTACTTC. Its translation is CASSLETASAQYF.